This T cell receptor beta chain is from a study of blood T cell repertoires in COVID-19. Study context: COVID-19 samples, acute and convalescent, were from the United States, Italy and Spain. From T cells, B-cell-depleted T cells, or PBMCs came the material, which was cDNA or gDNA.

CDR1 is KGHSH and CDR2 is LQKENI in the germline V gene. The length of the CDR3 is 13 residues. V was trimmed by 4 bases and J by 10 bases, leaving 14 bases between them. In the original analysis: Reference gene primer amplification yielded estimated nucleated cell counts. Produced via immunoSEQ multiplex PCR; TCRdb's table is partial and in-frame only. The V and J calls and clone size are taken from that table; D and trimming were inferred from the DNA. The repertoire holds roughly 230,000 clones, with around 80% as singletons. The receptor comes from a man between 35 and 55 years old with active or convalescent COVID-19. The rearrangement joins TRBV18 to TRBJ2-1; TRBD1 is a possible D gene (6 bases). Sequences were obtained from peripheral blood. This chain's CDR3 is CASSLPNQGEQFF. CDR3 nucleotide sequence: TGTGCCAGCTCACTACCTAACCAGGGGGAGCAGTTCTTC.